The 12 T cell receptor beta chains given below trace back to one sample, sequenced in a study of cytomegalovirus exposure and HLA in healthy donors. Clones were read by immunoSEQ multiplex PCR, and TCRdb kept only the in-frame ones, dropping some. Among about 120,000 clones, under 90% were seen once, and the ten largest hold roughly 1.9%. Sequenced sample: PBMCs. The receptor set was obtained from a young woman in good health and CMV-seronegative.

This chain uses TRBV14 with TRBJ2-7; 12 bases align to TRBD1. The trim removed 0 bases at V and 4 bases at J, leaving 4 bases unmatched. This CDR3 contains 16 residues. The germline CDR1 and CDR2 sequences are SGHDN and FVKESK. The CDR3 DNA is TGTGCCAGCAGCCAAGAGGCGGGACAGGGGGCTTACGAGCAGTACTTC. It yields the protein CASSQEAGQGAYEQYF.

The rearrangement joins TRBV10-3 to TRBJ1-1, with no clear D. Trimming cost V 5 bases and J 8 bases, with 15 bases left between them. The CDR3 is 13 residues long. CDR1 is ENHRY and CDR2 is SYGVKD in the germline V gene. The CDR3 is CAISKTETPEAFF. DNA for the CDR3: TGTGCCATCAGTAAGACTGAAACCCCGGAAGCTTTCTTT.

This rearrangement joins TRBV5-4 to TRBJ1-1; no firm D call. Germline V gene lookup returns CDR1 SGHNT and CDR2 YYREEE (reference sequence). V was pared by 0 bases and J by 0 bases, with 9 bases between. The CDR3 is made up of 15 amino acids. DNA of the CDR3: TGTGCCAGCAGCTTGGGGCAGGAAATGAACACTGAAGCTTTCTTT. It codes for CASSLGQEMNTEAFF.

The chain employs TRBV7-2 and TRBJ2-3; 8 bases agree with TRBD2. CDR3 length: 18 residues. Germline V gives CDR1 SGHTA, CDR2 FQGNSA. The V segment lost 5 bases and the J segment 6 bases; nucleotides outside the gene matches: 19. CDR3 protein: CASSNPSGGAPAPDTQYF. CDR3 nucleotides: TGTGCCAGCAGCAACCCCTCCGGGGGGGCTCCCGCCCCGGATACGCAGTATTTT.

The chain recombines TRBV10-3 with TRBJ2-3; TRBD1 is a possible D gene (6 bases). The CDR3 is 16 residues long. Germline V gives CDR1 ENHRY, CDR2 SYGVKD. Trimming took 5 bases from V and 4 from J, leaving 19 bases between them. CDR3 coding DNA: TGTGCCATCAGTTCGGACAGCGGTCAAGACGCAGATACGCAGTATTTT. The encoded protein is CAISSDSGQDADTQYF.

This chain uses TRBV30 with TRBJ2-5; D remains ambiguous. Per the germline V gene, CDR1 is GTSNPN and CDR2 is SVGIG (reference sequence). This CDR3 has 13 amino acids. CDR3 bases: TGTGCGGTCCGGGTGTCCTCCCAAGAGACCCAGTACTTC. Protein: CAVRVSSQETQYF.

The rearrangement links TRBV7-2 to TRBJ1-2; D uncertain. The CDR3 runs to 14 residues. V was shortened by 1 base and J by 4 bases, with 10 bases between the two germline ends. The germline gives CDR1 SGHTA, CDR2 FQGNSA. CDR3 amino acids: CASSLVGSSYGYTF. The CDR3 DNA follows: TGTGCCAGCAGCTTAGTGGGCAGTAGCTATGGCTACACCTTC.

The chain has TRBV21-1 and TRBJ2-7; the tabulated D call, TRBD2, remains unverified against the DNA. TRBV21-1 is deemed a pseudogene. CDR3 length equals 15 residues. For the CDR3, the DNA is TGTGCCAGCAGCTCCCGGGACTTCAAGTCCTACGAGCAGTACTTC. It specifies CASSSRDFKSYEQYF.

The CDR3 reads CARIWGRGAYLYNEQFF. For the CDR3, the DNA is TGTGCCCGTATTTGGGGGAGGGGCGCTTACCTCTACAATGAGCAGTTCTTC. The gene calls are TRBV5-3 and TRBJ2-1; 7 positions match TRBD2. TRBV5-3 is marked as an open reading frame, function uncertain. V was clipped by 10 bases and J by 3 bases; unmatched bases: 19. The CDR3 runs to 17 residues.

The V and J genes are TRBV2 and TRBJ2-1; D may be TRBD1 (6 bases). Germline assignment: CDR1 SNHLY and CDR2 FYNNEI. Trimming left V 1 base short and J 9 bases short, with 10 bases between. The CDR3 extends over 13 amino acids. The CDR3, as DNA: TGTGCCAGCAGTGAAGACAGGGTGGGTGAGCAGTTCTTC. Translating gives CASSEDRVGEQFF.

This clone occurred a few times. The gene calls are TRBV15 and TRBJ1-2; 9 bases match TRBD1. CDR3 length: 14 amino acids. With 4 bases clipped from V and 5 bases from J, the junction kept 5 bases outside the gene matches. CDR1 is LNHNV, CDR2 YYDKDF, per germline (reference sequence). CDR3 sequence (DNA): TGTGCCACCAGCAATGACAGGGGGATGTATGGCTACACCTTC. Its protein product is CATSNDRGMYGYTF.

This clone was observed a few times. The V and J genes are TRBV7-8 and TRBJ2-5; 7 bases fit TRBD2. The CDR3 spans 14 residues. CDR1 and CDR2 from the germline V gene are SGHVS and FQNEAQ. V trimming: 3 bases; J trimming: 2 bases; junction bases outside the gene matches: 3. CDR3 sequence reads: CASSLGLKQETQYF. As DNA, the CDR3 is TGTGCCAGCAGCTTGGGACTAAAACAAGAGACCCAGTACTTC.